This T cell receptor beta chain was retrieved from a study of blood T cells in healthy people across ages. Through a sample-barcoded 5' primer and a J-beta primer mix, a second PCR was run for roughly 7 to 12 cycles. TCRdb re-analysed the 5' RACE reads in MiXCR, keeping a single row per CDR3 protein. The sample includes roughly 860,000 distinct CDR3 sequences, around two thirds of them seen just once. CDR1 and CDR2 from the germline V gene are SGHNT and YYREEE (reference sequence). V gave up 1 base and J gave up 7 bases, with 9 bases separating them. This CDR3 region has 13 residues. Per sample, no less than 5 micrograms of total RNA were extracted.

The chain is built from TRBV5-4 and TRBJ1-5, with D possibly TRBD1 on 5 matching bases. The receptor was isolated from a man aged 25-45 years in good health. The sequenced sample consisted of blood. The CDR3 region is CASSLFGDQPQHF. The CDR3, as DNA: TGTGCCAGCAGCTTGTTCGGGGACCAGCCCCAGCATTTT. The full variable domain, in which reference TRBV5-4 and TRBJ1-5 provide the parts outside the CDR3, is ETGVTQSPTHLIKTRGQQVTLRCSSQSGHNTVSWYQQALGQGPQFIFQYYREEENGRGNFPPRFSGLQFPNYSSELNVNALELDDSALYLCASSLFGDQPQHFGDGTRLSIL.